What follows are 2 T cell receptor beta chains derived from one specimen sequenced in a study of read filtering for tumor transcriptome and immune sequencing. The library was built from roughly 400 ng RNA with molecular barcoded adaptors for alpha/delta and beta/gamma chains. From the reads, TCRdb called clonotypes with MiXCR, one entry per CDR3 protein. Of about 14,000 distinct CDR3 sequences listed, roughly 22% are singletons. Sequencing was performed on a population of CD138-negative cells sorted from bone marrow. These receptors all come from a donor over 35 with multiple myeloma.

This clonotype was detected a few times. The chain carries TRBV12-3 or TRBV12-4 and TRBJ1-1; D is uncertain. The CDR3 covers 13 residues. The V gene lost 6 bases and the J gene lost 1 base, with 9 bases spanning the gap. This CDR3 is CASSQRTNTEAFF. The CDR3, as DNA: TGTGCCAGCAGCCAAAGGACGAACACTGAAGCTTTCTTT.

This clonotype was recorded at least ten times. The rearrangement uses TRBV29-1 and TRBJ1-1; unclear D gene. The germline V and J ends were trimmed by 2 bases and 1 base, with 8 bases remaining between them. In germline, CDR1 is SQVTM, CDR2 ANQGSEA. The CDR3 covers 13 residues. In DNA form, the CDR3 reads TGCAGCGTTGAAAGGACCGAGAACACTGAAGCTTTCTTT. This encodes CSVERTENTEAFF.